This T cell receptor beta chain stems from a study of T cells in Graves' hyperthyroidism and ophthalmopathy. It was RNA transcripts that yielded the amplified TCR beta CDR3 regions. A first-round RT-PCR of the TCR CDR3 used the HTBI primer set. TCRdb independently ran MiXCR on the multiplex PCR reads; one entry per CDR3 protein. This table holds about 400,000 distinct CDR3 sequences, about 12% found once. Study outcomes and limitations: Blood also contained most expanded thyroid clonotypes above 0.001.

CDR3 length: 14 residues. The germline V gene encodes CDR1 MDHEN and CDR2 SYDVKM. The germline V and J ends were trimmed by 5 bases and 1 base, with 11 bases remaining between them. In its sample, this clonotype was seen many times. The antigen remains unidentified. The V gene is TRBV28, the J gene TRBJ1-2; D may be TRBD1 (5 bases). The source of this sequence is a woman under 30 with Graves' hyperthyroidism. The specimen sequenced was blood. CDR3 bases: TGTGCCAGCAGTCTCCCAGGGTTTAACTATGGCTACACCTTC. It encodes CASSLPGFNYGYTF.